What follows describes a single T cell receptor beta chain. The data stem from a study of blood T cell repertoires in COVID-19. Study-wide background: T cells, B-cell-depleted T cells, or PBMCs provided the cDNA or gDNA that served as material.

Sequencing was performed with immunoSEQ multiplex PCR; in TCRdb, only in-frame clones are kept and a portion is missing. Of about 100,000 clones in the sample, roughly 87% were seen once. From germline, CDR1 is MNHEY and CDR2 SVGAGI. The CDR3 contains 15 residues. V shed 9 bases, J shed 1 base, and the junction held 10 bases outside the gene matches. V gene TRBV6-5 combines with J gene TRBJ2-7; TRBD1 matches 9 bases. This clonotype was obtained from a man between 25 and 39 years old in a cohort sampled during active COVID-19. Specimen: peripheral blood. CDR3 sequence (DNA): TGTGCCAGTCATGCCCCGACAGGGGGGTCCTACGAGCAGTACTTC. Translated, it gives CASHAPTGGSYEQYF.